One sample yielded the 23 T cell receptor beta chains listed below, sequenced in a study of Tregs in tolerant kidney transplant recipients. TCRdb's copy holds only in-frame clones and misses some; the assay was immunoSEQ multiplex PCR. This sample's table has 50,000 to 65,000 clones. The source material was CD4+ T cells from blood, sampled before the transplant. These TCRs come from a human donor who received a combined kidney and bone marrow transplant.

A note on this clone: The CDR3 end falls 3 residues outside the read, so it is completed with the germline J gene. This rearrangement joins TRBV7-9 to TRBJ2-4, with 12 positions matching TRBD1. The CDR3 runs 14 residues. Germline-derived CDR1 and CDR2 are SEHNR and FQNEAQ (reference sequence). The CDR3 here is CASSFSGTGGDQYF. The CDR3 DNA, read in part, is TGTGCCAGCAGCTTCTCCGGGACAGGGGGCGAT.

For this clone: The CDR3 is cut off 3 residues early in the read; its end comes from the germline J gene. V is TRBV19 and J is TRBJ2-3; D is possibly TRBD2 (5 bases). Trimming stripped 2 bases from V and 4 bases from J, with 13 bases between. The CDR3 length is 15 residues. Germline CDR1 is LNHDA and CDR2 is SQIVND (reference sequence). Incomplete CDR3 DNA: TGTGCCAGTAGTATATTCATCTTTAGCGCAGATACG. This gives the protein CASSIFIFSADT. In full, the CDR3 is CASSIFIFSADTQYF.

Comment on this clone: The read finishes 3 residues shy of the CDR3 end, and the germline J gene is used to complete it. This sequence joins TRBV2 and TRBJ2-5, with 10 bases identical to TRBD1. Germline assignment: CDR1 SNHLY and CDR2 FYNNEI. The CDR3 is 18 amino acids. The V and J ends lost 5 bases and 0 bases, in that order; junction bases with no gene match: 12. This chain's CDR3 is CASSWGGTGASYQETQYF. CDR3 bases read: TGTGCCAGCAGTTGGGGGGGGACAGGGGCCTCGTACCAAGAGACC.

About this clone itself: The CDR3 end falls 3 residues outside the read, so it is completed with the germline J gene. The rearrangement joins TRBV7-6 to TRBJ1-5; a weak D match, TRBD1 (6 bases). Trimming left V 5 bases short and J 6 bases short, with 11 bases between. The CDR3 covers 13 residues. Germline V gives CDR1 SGHVS, CDR2 FNYEAQ. The part of the CDR3 DNA that was read is TGTGCCAGCAGCCCACGGGGGGCTCAGCCC. This translates into CASSPRGAQP. The entire CDR3 protein is CASSPRGAQPQHF.

About this clone itself: The CDR3 end lies 3 residues beyond the end of the read and is filled in from the germline J gene. This chain connects TRBV7-2 to TRBJ1-5, with 8 bases lining up with TRBD1. This CDR3 spans 15 amino acids. Germline trimming cut 2 bases from V and 3 bases from J; bases unmatched to any gene: 3. Germline V gene data show CDR1 as SGHTA and CDR2 as FQGNSA. The sequenced part of the CDR3 DNA is TGTGCCAGCAGCTTAACAGGGGGATACAATCAGCCC. This translates into CASSLTGGYNQP. The complete CDR3 sequence is CASSLTGGYNQPQHF.

To note about this clone: The read stops 3 residues short of the end of the CDR3; the missing end is completed from the germline J gene. The sample contains more than one DNA sequence encoding this CDR3. This chain connects TRBV20-1 to TRBJ2-2; 11 nucleotides match TRBD2. CDR3 size: 14 residues. V trimming: 6 bases; J trimming: 4 bases; junction bases outside the gene matches: 4. Germline V gene sequence: CDR1 DFQATT, CDR2 SNEGSKA (reference sequence). The CDR3 is CSARSGGATGELFF. Partial CDR3 DNA: TGCAGTGCCCGTAGCGGGGGGGCCACCGGGGAG.

In the case of this clone: With the read ending 3 residues before the CDR3 end, the germline J gene is used to fill in that end. The V and J genes are TRBV2 and TRBJ2-4, with 7 bases identical to TRBD2. The CDR3 has 15 residues. From germline, CDR1 is SNHLY and CDR2 FYNNEI. The J segment lost 0 bases and the V segment lost 5 bases, leaving 4 bases of the junction unmatched. The covered CDR3 bases are TGTGCCAGCAGTACGGGAGGACTAGCCAAAAACATT. It encodes CASSTGGLAKNI. In full, the CDR3 reads CASSTGGLAKNIQYF. Full variable domain (outside the CDR3, taken from reference TRBV2 and TRBJ2-4): EPEVTQTPSHQVTQMGQEVILRCVPISNHLYFYWYRQILGQKVEFLVSFYNNEISEKSEIFDDQFSVERPDGSNFTLKIRSTKLEDSAMYFCASSTGGLAKNIQYFGAGTRLSVL.

Turning to this clone: The read is 3 residues too short to cover the CDR3 end, so that end is filled in from the germline J gene. This chain connects TRBV18 to TRBJ1-3; D gene uncertain. The CDR3 consists of 13 residues. Germline lookup yields CDR1 KGHSH and CDR2 LQKENI. Trimming removed 2 bases at V and 5 bases at J, with 7 bases between. Partial CDR3 DNA: TGTGCCAGCTCACCAAACCCTAGAAACACC. Its translation: CASSPNPRNT. Given in full, the CDR3 is CASSPNPRNTIYF.

With regard to this clone: The read ends 3 residues early relative to the CDR3; the germline J gene fills the gap. This chain links TRBV30 with TRBJ2-1; D is ambiguous. Germline CDR1 and CDR2: GTSNPN and SVGIG (reference sequence). The V end was cut by 2 bases, the J end by 9 bases, with 23 bases between. The length of the CDR3 is 16 residues. CDR3 sequence reads: CAWSPKSPYSTGEQFF. The sequenced part of the CDR3 DNA is TGTGCCTGGAGTCCAAAATCCCCATACAGCACCGGTGAG.

With respect to this clone: The CDR3 end falls 3 residues outside the read, so it is completed with the germline J gene. The chain is built from TRBV2 and TRBJ2-2, with 7 bases fitting TRBD1. This CDR3 is 15 amino acids long. Germline CDR1 and CDR2: SNHLY and FYNNEI. V trimming: 6 bases; J trimming: 0 bases; junction bases outside the gene matches: 4. The sequenced CDR3 bases are TGTGCCAGCAGGGCAGACAGGGCGAACACCGGGGAG. Encoded protein: CASRADRANTGE. The CDR3 in full is CASRADRANTGELFF. The variable domain in full, completed from reference TRBV2 and TRBJ2-2, reads EPEVTQTPSHQVTQMGQEVILRCVPISNHLYFYWYRQILGQKVEFLVSFYNNEISEKSEIFDDQFSVERPDGSNFTLKIRSTKLEDSAMYFCASRADRANTGELFFGEGSRLTVL.

The covered CDR3 bases are TGTGCCAGCAGTGAGCCAGGGATCAATGGC. It specifies CASSEPGING. The entire CDR3 protein is CASSEPGINGYTF. The rearrangement joins TRBV2 to TRBJ1-2; a possible D gene is TRBD1 (5 bases). The read gets to within 3 residues of the CDR3 end, and the germline J gene fills in the rest. The CDR3 length is 13 residues. The germline CDR1 and CDR2 sequences are SNHLY and FYNNEI. Between the trimmed V and J ends, which lost 3 bases and 6 bases, there was a span of 11 bases.

Comment on this clone: The read terminates 3 residues before the CDR3 end, so the remaining end is supplied by the germline J gene. This chain links TRBV7-2 with TRBJ1-1; a weak D match, TRBD1 (6 bases). Trimming shortened V by 4 bases and J by 5 bases, and 14 bases separated the two germline ends. CDR3 size: 14 residues. Looked up from germline, CDR1 is SGHTA and CDR2 is FQGNSA. The DNA read from the CDR3 is TGTGCCAGCAGCTGGGGGCAGGCTACTACTGAA. As protein: CASSWGQATTE. The whole CDR3 protein reads CASSWGQATTEAFF.

CDR3 sequence reads: CASSQARDPGDEQYF. The DNA read from the CDR3 is TGCGCCAGCAGTCAAGCCCGGGATCCCGGGGACGAG. This chain uses TRBV23-1 with TRBJ2-7, with a possible D match to TRBD2 (5 bases). The DNA ends 3 residues before the CDR3 does, and the rest of the CDR3 is filled in from the germline J gene. TRBV23-1 is noted as an ORF with a role that remains uncertain. The CDR3 extends over 15 amino acids. V lost 2 bases and J 5 bases, leaving 16 bases between the germline ends.

Notes on this clone: The CDR3 is cut off 3 residues early in the read; its end comes from the germline J gene. The V and J genes are TRBV2 and TRBJ2-3; D gene ambiguous. Trimming shortened V by 3 bases and J by 6 bases, and 7 bases separated the two germline ends. Germline V gives CDR1 SNHLY, CDR2 FYNNEI. The CDR3 covers 12 residues. CDR3 bases read: TGTGCCAGCAGTGAGCAGGTGGATACG. This sequence encodes CASSEQVDT. Given in full, the CDR3 is CASSEQVDTQYF.

For this clone: The read terminates 3 residues before the CDR3 end, so the remaining end is supplied by the germline J gene. The V call is TRBV6-7, the J call TRBJ1-4; no reliable D call. TRBV6-7 is an open reading frame whose function is uncertain. The V end was cut by 5 bases, the J end by 9 bases, with 7 bases between. The CDR3 is made up of 11 amino acids. The CDR3 reads CASSPNKKLFF. The sequenced part of the CDR3 DNA is TGTGCCAGCAGTCCCAACAAAAAA.

On this clone itself: With the read ending 3 residues before the CDR3 end, the germline J gene is used to fill in that end. V usage is TRBV11-2 and J usage is TRBJ1-4, with a weak D call TRBD1 (5 bases). In germline, CDR1 is SGHAT, CDR2 FQNNGV. The V and J ends lost 1 base and 8 bases respectively, with 11 bases between them. The CDR3 spans 14 residues. CDR3 DNA (partial): TGTGCCAGCAGCTTAGGCCAGGGATGGGAAAAA. Translating gives CASSLGQGWEK. Given in full, the CDR3 is CASSLGQGWEKLFF.

The DNA read from the CDR3 is TGTGCCAGCTCACCTCAATCCTGGTCTAAAGCAACTAATGAAAAA. Encoded protein: CASSPQSWSKATNEK. The entire CDR3 sequence reads CASSPQSWSKATNEKLFF. The gene calls are TRBV18 and TRBJ1-4; D remains ambiguous. The read comes to an end 3 residues before the CDR3 does, leaving the germline J gene to fill in the end. Trimming cost V 3 bases and J 0 bases, with 17 bases left between them. This CDR3 is built from 18 residues. Germline values: CDR1 KGHSH, CDR2 LQKENI.

CDR3 sequence reads: CASSRRTGTASNQPQHF. CDR3 DNA (partial): TGTGCCAGTAGTAGACGGACCGGGACAGCTAGCAATCAGCCC. The chain carries TRBV19 and TRBJ1-5; 7 bases map to TRBD1. The sequenced fragment ends 3 residues before the CDR3 boundary, so the rest is inferred from the germline J gene. V lost 4 bases to trimming and J lost 0 bases; unmatched junction nucleotides: 9. Germline CDR1 is LNHDA and CDR2 is SQIVND (reference sequence). This CDR3 has 17 residues.

About this clone itself: The CDR3 end lies 3 residues beyond the end of the read and is filled in from the germline J gene. This chain connects TRBV2 to TRBJ2-3; D gene ambiguous. Trimming removed 8 bases from V and 0 bases from J, with 9 bases in between. The CDR3 has 13 residues. Germline V gene data show CDR1 as SNHLY and CDR2 as FYNNEI. CDR3 amino acids: CASRLTSTDTQYF. Partial CDR3 DNA: TGTGCCAGCCGCCTAACTAGCACAGATACG.

Of note for this clone: Read sequence stops 3 residues before the CDR3 end, and the germline J gene provides the missing end. The chain employs TRBV7-2 and TRBJ2-7; TRBD1 might be the D (7 bases). Germline V gene data show CDR1 as SGHTA and CDR2 as FQGNSA. V was cut by 5 bases and J by 6 bases, with 20 bases left in between. This CDR3 region has 15 residues. CDR3 DNA, as far as it was read: TGTGCCAGCAGCCCCCTCAGGTCAGGGGGGCGCGAG. This sequence encodes CASSPLRSGGRE. The complete CDR3 protein is CASSPLRSGGREQYF. The whole variable domain, filled in from reference TRBV7-2 and TRBJ2-7, reads GAGVSQSPSNKVTEKGKDVELRCDPISGHTALYWYRQSLGQGLEFLIYFQGNSAPDKSGLPSDRFSAERTGGSVSTLTIQRTQQEDSAVYLCASSPLRSGGREQYFGPGTRLTVT.

A note on this clone: The read gets to within 3 residues of the CDR3 end, and the germline J gene fills in the rest. This rearrangement joins TRBV20-1 to TRBJ2-7; 8 bases map to TRBD2. V was pared by 0 bases and J by 2 bases, with 6 bases of the junction left unmatched. The CDR3 is 15 amino acids. The germline V gene has CDR1 DFQATT and CDR2 SNEGSKA (reference sequence). The CDR3 protein is CSARDLSGGAYEQYF. CDR3 DNA, as far as it was read: TGCAGTGCTAGAGATCTGAGCGGGGGAGCCTACGAG.

On this clone: The missing CDR3 end, 3 residues past where the read stops, is filled in from the germline J gene. The rearrangement uses TRBV2 and TRBJ2-5; 8 positions match TRBD1. CDR3 length: 14 residues. Looked up from germline, CDR1 is SNHLY and CDR2 is FYNNEI. After removal of 8 bases from V and 5 bases from J, the junction contained 10 bases not matched to a gene. The sequenced part of the CDR3 DNA is TGTGCCAGCCTTGGACAGGGAAAAGGGGAGACC. Protein: CASLGQGKGET. The CDR3 reads in full as CASLGQGKGETQYF.

The CDR3 bases that were read are TGTGCCAGCAGCTTATCCCCGGGACTAGCGCGCGAG. Encoded protein: CASSLSPGLARE. The entire CDR3 reads CASSLSPGLAREQYF. The rearrangement links TRBV7-2 to TRBJ2-7; 10 nucleotides line up with TRBD2. The CDR3 end lies 3 residues beyond the end of the read and is filled in from the germline J gene. The CDR3 spans 15 residues. Germline CDR1 and CDR2: SGHTA and FQGNSA. V gave up 2 bases and J gave up 6 bases; unmatched junction bases: 7.